Sequencing of this TCR beta chain was carried out in a study of cytomegalovirus exposure and HLA in healthy donors (dated by TCRdb to about 2017). Notes on the research overall: According to an earlier analysis of 587 of the donors, some 180 million T cells yielded some 110 million unique TCR beta sequences and more than 250 Gb of sequence data. Across roughly 420 genotyped donors of the cohort, an average of about 240,000 unique TCR beta nucleotide sequences per donor were sequenced, and around 19% of those sequences were non-productive. Alongside the repertoire data, information on donor age, sex, ethnicity and CMV serostatus was compiled. The study aimed to test whether signatures of past pathogen exposure could be identified by cataloging public T cell receptors. All discovery cohort repertoires had been generated using a single sequencing platform. The genetic ancestry cluster associated with self-reported Caucasian donors included 81% of the 398 genotyped donors. Besides the first cohort of more than 650 subjects, a separate validation cohort made up of 90 to 150 different subjects was used. High-throughput TCR immunosequencing, statistical association of individual TCRs with disease status, and machine learning were combined to predict cytomegalovirus infection status. A later genetic analysis used genome-wide SNP genotypes for about 60% of the 666 donors, treating that subset as a discovery cohort. The T cell repertoires of some 670 subjects were profiled by immunosequencing and related to cytomegalovirus serostatus. The number of typed donors differed by locus: roughly 629-630 for A, B, C, DRB1 and DQB1; 522 for DQA1; approximately 600 for DPA1; and some 430 for DPB1. To decide whether each TCR beta V gene segment behaved as functional or pseudogenic, an earlier analysis of fewer than 750 of the donors relied on high-throughput TCR beta sequencing. Approximately 300 gigabases of sequencing data and 70 million to 100 million unique TCR sequences made up an early release that covered approximately 650 HLA-typed donors. Four to six DR-DQ haplotypes were handled as single units for association and clustering, since linkage in the cohort was strong. To study patterns of TCR occurrence, a later analysis re-analyzed previously published TCR beta repertoires from several hundred donors and added high-resolution HLA genotyping. Both class I and class II loci were covered by HLA typing, at four-digit resolution. In the later analysis, no new phenotypic data were used to find candidate immune exposures; instead, reliance was placed on TCR beta sequences and their occurrence across donors. Overall study results and their limits: A later genetic analysis associated a missense DCLRE1C variant with V-gene and J-gene trimming of TCR beta chains, and an independent cohort replicated the association. According to a later analysis, most CMV-associated TCR beta chains appeared to be HLA-restricted, and the HLA associations seemed to be driven largely by CMV exposure. In a later analysis, TCR association rates were found to vary across HLA loci, with the most associated TCRs seen for DRB1 alleles and the fewest for HLA-C alleles. In vitro tests confirmed that three of the cytomegalovirus-associated TCR beta chains recognize cytomegalovirus antigens. Because counts were too low, roughly 17 rarely observed V segments, including chromosome 9 orphons, were left out of the earlier analysis of roughly 600 of the donors. Compared with the roughly 710-donor mean, donors in an Asian-associated ancestry cluster had fewer N-insertions in productive TCRs, according to a later genetic analysis. In both the original and validation cohorts, the classifier was reported to diagnose cytomegalovirus status with high specificity and sensitivity. Because HLA typing was unavailable for some donors at each locus, only the typed subset was used in association tests. Presence/absence analyses assumed roughly uniform sequencing depth across donors, an assumption that may not hold. Most TCR sequences were observed very rarely across donors, whereas some public TCRs were present in many individuals. At a false discovery rate of 0.05, a later analysis linked about 17,000 TCR beta sequences to specific HLA alleles. Because the 87-base-pair reads could not distinguish some IMGT-functional V segments, including TRBV6-2 and TRBV6-3, those segments were excluded. Broadly in line with IMGT annotations, most TCR beta V segments showed up in productive rearrangements about 87% or about 30% of the time in an earlier analysis of around 550 of the donors. A further reported finding was that TCR beta sequences accurately predicted the HLA-A and HLA-B alleles for most subjects in the first cohort. The study listed 150 to 200 TCR beta chains as associated with cytomegalovirus. It was suggested by the authors that the approach could potentially be generalized to other disease states and immunological phenotypes. According to a later analysis, parvovirus B19, influenza, CMV and Epstein-Barr virus appeared linked to several top co-occurrence clusters. Linkage disequilibrium might explain the correlated functional status among segregating V segments, but an unknown experimental factor could not be ruled out. Assigning TCR associations to individual alleles was difficult when HLA alleles, especially DR and DQ, strongly co-occurred. A group of highly shared sequence variants was considered likely to be a technical artifact of the sequencing pipeline. Compared with equally common non-associated chains, HLA-associated TCR beta chains in a later analysis were more clonally expanded and had lower generation probabilities. For the cohort, immune exposure information was limited to CMV serostatus. In this cohort, only TCR beta chains were sequenced, and detectable features were limited by the absence of alpha or paired-chain data.

The cohort was made up of 500 to 800 healthy bone marrow donors. At the time of sampling, every cohort member was nominally healthy, though immune exposures that went unrecorded were likely present. The donor was CMV seropositive and was included in the group of almost 300 seropositive cohort members. Each donor provided a peripheral blood sample, and peripheral blood mononuclear cells were used for TCR beta sequencing. Genomic DNA was extracted from the blood cell samples with the Qiagen DNeasy Blood Extraction Kit. Trimming accounts for 5 bases at V and 3 bases at J, while the number of junction bases matched to no gene is 7. CDR1 and CDR2 are read off the germline V gene as SGHAT and FQNNGV. The CDR3, from cysteine to phenylalanine, totals 15 residues. Of the read, only the CDR3 DNA is kept; its 45 bases are in frame from base 1. Libraries were prepared through the immunoSEQ multiplex PCR assay. For the multiplex PCR, a mixture combining 60 forward primers for TCR Vbeta segments and 13 reverse primers for TCR Jbeta segments was used. The CDR3 region of rearranged TCR beta genes was amplified from genomic DNA with a multiplex PCR assay. Amplified TCR beta libraries were sequenced as 87-base-pair reads on the Illumina HiSeq System. For the original study's pipeline: A later analysis tallied tens of millions of unique TCR beta chains across the 650 to 750 repertoires, and about 12 million of those chains were shared by two or more donors. Raw reads were error-corrected and collapsed into unique sequences by a nearest-neighbor algorithm in which closely related sequences were merged to remove PCR and sequencing errors. To assign V, D and J gene segments, CDR3 sequences were aligned to IMGT reference sequences. For a sequence to be retained, a match of at least six nucleotides to both a V gene segment and a J gene segment was required. A rearrangement was called productive if the CDR3 had no stop codons and remained in frame with V and J, and every other rearrangement was called non-productive. Following IMGT convention, CDR3 was defined as the stretch from the second conserved V-encoded cysteine to the conserved J-encoded phenylalanine. In an earlier analysis of around 540 of the donors, sequences lacking an unambiguous match to a single V gene segment were excluded. In an earlier analysis of a few hundred of the donors, a V segment was called functional when productive rearrangements were above 56.7%, and segregating when the standard deviation between donors exceeded 5%. A statistical classification framework was built for diagnosing cytomegalovirus status from the catalog of TCR beta chain sequences. In a later analysis, TCR nucleotide sequences were compared against IMGT/GENE-DB human TR gene sequences so that V and J genes could be assigned. Using the TCRdist pipeline, a later analysis assigned CDR3 sequences along with most-parsimonious VDJ recombination scenarios. In a later analysis, each TCR beta chain was defined by its CDR3 amino acid sequence together with its V-gene family, and reads lacking a unique V-gene family were excluded. As a way to deal with suspected cross-contamination and a sequencing artifact, a later analysis dropped more than 500 nucleotide sequences that were highly shared and had low generation probability. For each public chain, a later analysis derived a clonal expansion index from normalized ranks of inferred template counts within each repertoire. In a later analysis, generation probabilities were computed with a VDJ recombination model fitted to out-of-frame rearrangements, and the resulting probabilities were checked against IGoR. Hypergeometric tests were used in a later analysis to score TCR-TCR, TCR-HLA and TCR-CMV co-occurrence, with a repertoire-size bias correction applied to the TCR pairs. False discovery rates were estimated in a later analysis by permuting HLA or CMV assignments 20 times. In a later analysis, co-occurring TCRs were grouped with DBSCAN, and TCRdist sequence similarity was added when clustering was performed within HLA-allele-positive subsets. For co-occurrence clustering, repertoires with fewer than 30,000 or more than 120,000 public chains were excluded, along with five repertoires with anomalous nucleotide sharing. The clones in this table, taken by TCRdb from immuneACCESS, are in-frame only. Not every clone is retained; where verified, under half of the shortfall comes from an unresolved V gene, and the cause of the rest is unknown. For V, J and clone size, that table is used; D and trimming come from the DNA. The table for this sample lists tens of thousands of clones; 70% of them were counted only once. The top ten constitute approximately 19% of the sample.

Of note for this clone: Its antigen has not been determined. No base quality information exists; no much larger clone differs at one position.

This chain is built from TRBV11-2 and TRBJ2-1; 7 of the junction bases match TRBD1. The specimen sequenced was PBMCs. The TCR comes from a woman between 55 and 75 years old in good health and CMV-seropositive. The sequenced DNA is TGTGCCAGCAGCCCGGGGACAGCCTTCTACAATGAGCAGTTCTTC. Its product reads: CASSPGTAFYNEQFF.